Included here is one T cell receptor beta chain sequence, with context. Its antigen is still unknown. No base-level quality is on record; no much larger clone is a single base apart. V sheds 2 bases and J sheds 7 bases, leaving 5 bases between their ends. The germline V gene encodes CDR1 MNHNS and CDR2 SASEGT. The CDR3, from cysteine to phenylalanine, totals 11 residues. The CDR3 DNA has 33 bases and is translated from base 1. These data come from a study of blood T cell repertoires in COVID-19 (dated by TCRdb to the early 2020s). Turning to the overall study: Samples from collaborators originated in the United States, Italy and Spain and spanned both the acute and convalescent phases of COVID-19. The repertoires were released in a freely available public database meant as a resource for research on the immune response to SARS-CoV-2. Where available, HLA class I and class II types were obtained from metadata supplied by the sample provider rather than from assay-based typing. Deeply sampled blood TCRbeta repertoires from subjects exposed to, actively infected with, or recovered from COVID-19 were included in the dataset. Sample metadata almost always included a de-identified subject ID, COVID-19 status, age in years and sex. The material from the prospective study consisted of cDNA or gDNA derived from T cells, B-cell-depleted T cells, or PBMCs. The samples were drawn from two sources: the first 160 participants of the ongoing ImmuneRACE study, and approximately 1,300 subjects contributed by 6 global collaborators.

Overall study outcomes, separate from this receptor: Clinical and demographic metadata were provided uncurated, with the amount varying by source and participant.

In Seattle, one collaborating source enrolled patients while the infection was active and tracked those patients longitudinally over the course of disease. Whole blood was collected in K2EDTA tubes by collaborating institutions according to the institutions' own protocols. For TCRbeta analysis, collaborator samples were shipped as frozen whole blood, as isolated PBMCs, or as DNA extracted from either sample type. The immunoSEQ Assay, a bias-controlled multiplex PCR, was used to amplify TCRbeta CDR3 regions from genomic DNA. The paper's processing steps were these. Nucleated cell counts per sample were estimated from amplification of reference gene primers within the assay. Sequence reads were collapsed and filtered to measure the absolute abundance of every unique TCRbeta CDR3 rearrangement. For each sample, productive Simpson clonality was calculated as the square root of Simpson's diversity index across productive rearrangements. Drawn from immuneACCESS, this table holds only the in-frame rearrangements with V and J called that TCRdb kept. Clones are partly lost; checked studies trace under half to an unresolved V gene and leave the rest unexplained. That table supplies the V and J calls and clone size; D and trimming were determined from the DNA. This sample gives around 220,000 clones in total; roughly four fifths of them show up just once. Jointly, the top ten make up 7.8% of the sample.

The receptor was derived from a woman aged 80 or over with COVID-19, enrolled during active disease. The material sequenced was peripheral blood. The rearranged segments are TRBV6-1 and TRBJ1-2, with an unclear D gene assignment. The DNA sequence follows: TGTGCCAGCAGTGAATTGGCTGGCTACACCTTC. Translated, it gives CASSELAGYTF.